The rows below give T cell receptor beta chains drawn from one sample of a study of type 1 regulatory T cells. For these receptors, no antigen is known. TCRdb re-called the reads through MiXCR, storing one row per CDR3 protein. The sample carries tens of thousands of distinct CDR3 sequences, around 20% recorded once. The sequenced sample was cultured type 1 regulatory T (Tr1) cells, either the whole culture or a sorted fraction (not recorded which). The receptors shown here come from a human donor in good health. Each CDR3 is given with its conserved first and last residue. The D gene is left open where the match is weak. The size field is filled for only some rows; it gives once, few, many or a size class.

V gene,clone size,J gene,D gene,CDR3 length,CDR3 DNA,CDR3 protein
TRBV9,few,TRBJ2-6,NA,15,TGTGCCAGCTCGAGGCAGGGAGCTGGGGCCAACGTCCTGACTTTC,CASSRQGAGANVLTF
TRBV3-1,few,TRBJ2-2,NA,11,TGTGCCAGCAGCCACCGGGGGTGGATGTTTTTT,CASSHRGWMFF
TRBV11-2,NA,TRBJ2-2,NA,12,TGTGCCAGCAGCTTAGAGGCCGGGGAGCTGTTTTTT,CASSLEAGELFF
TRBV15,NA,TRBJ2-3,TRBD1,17,TGTGCCACCAGCAGAGGTGACAGGGGCGTTAGCACAGATACGCAGTATTTT,CATSRGDRGVSTDTQYF
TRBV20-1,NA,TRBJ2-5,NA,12,TGCAGTGCCAGGGGGGACCCAGGGCCCCAGTACTTC,CSARGDPGPQYF
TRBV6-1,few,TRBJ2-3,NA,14,TGTGCCAGCGGGCAGCAATCCCACACAGATACGCAGTATTTT,CASGQQSHTDTQYF
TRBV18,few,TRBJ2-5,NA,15,TGTGCCAGCTCAAGCTCCAGGGTAACCCAAGAGACCCAGTACTTC,CASSSSRVTQETQYF
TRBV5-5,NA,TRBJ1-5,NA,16,TGTGCCAGCAGCCCCATGGCCGGGGTAGAGGGCCAGCCCCAGCATTTT,CASSPMAGVEGQPQHF
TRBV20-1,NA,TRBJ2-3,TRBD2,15,TGCAGTGCCCCCTTGTTGGGACTAGCGATATATACGCAGTATTTT,CSAPLLGLAIYTQYF
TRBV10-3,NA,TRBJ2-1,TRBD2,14,TGTGCCACCAAGTACACTAGCGGGAGCGGTGAGCAGTTCTTC,CATKYTSGSGEQFF
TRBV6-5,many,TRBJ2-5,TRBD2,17,TGTGCCAGCAGTTACCGGACTTTTGGGACTAGACTGGAGACCCAGTACTTC,CASSYRTFGTRLETQYF
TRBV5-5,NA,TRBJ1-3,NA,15,TGTGCCAGCAGCTTGGGAGGGGGTACTGGAAACACCATATATTTT,CASSLGGGTGNTIYF
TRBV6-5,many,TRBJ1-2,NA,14,TGTGCCAGCAGTTACTCGATAGGCTCCTATGGCTACACCTTC,CASSYSIGSYGYTF
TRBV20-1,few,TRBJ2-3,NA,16,TGCAGTGCTATTGGGGGCGGGACTATCCACACAGATACGCAGTATTTT,CSAIGGGTIHTDTQYF
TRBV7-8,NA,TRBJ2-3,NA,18,TGTGCCAGCAGCTTACGGAGTACGCAGGAGACTAGCACAGATACGCAGTATTTT,CASSLRSTQETSTDTQYF
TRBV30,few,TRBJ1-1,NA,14,TGTGCCTGGAAGGGGTACAGAATGAACACTGAAGCTTTCTTT,CAWKGYRMNTEAFF
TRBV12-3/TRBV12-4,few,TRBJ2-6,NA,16,TGTGCCAGCAGTAACTATATGGGTGCTGGGGCCAACGTCCTGACTTTC,CASSNYMGAGANVLTF
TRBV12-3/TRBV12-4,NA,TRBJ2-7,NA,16,TGTGCCAGCAGCCGACTCGGGCGGCAGGGGCACTACGAGCAGTACTTC,CASSRLGRQGHYEQYF
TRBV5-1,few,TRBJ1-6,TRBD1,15,TGCGCCAGCAGACTTACGACAGGGGGTAATTCACCCCTCCACTTT,CASRLTTGGNSPLHF
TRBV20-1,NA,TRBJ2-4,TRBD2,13,TGCAGTGCTCCTTCTAGCGGGAAAAACATTCAGTACTTC,CSAPSSGKNIQYF
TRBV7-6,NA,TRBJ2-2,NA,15,TGTGCCAGCAGCTCGACGGGACAAAACACCGGGGAGCTGTTTTTT,CASSSTGQNTGELFF
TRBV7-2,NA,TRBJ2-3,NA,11,TGTGCCAGCAGCTTCTTCAATACGCAGTATTTT,CASSFFNTQYF
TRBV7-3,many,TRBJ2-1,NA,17,TGTGCCAGCAGCCTAGTCGGGATCCCTCAGGGAGGCGGGTGGCAGTTCTTC,CASSLVGIPQGGGWQFF
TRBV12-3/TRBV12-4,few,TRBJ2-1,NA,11,TGTGCCAGCACCCGGGAGAATGAGCAGTTCTTC,CASTRENEQFF
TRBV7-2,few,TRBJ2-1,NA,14,TGTGCCAGCAGTATAGGGGGGAGCGGGGATGAGCAGTTCTTC,CASSIGGSGDEQFF
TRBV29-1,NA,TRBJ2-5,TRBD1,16,TGCAGCGTTGAATCGTTAAAGACAGGGGCTCAAGAGACCCAGTACTTC,CSVESLKTGAQETQYF
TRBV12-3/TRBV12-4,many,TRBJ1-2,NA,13,TGTGCCAGCAGCCTAACACCAAACTATGGCTACACCTTC,CASSLTPNYGYTF
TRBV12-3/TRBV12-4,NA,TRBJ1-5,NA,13,TGTGCCAGCAGTGCCCAGGGTAATCAGCCCCAGCATTTT,CASSAQGNQPQHF
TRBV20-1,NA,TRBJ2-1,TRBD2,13,TGCAGTGCTAGAGGGCTAGCGGACAATGAGCAGTTCTTC,CSARGLADNEQFF
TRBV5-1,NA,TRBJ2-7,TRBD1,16,TGCACCAGCAGCCCCCAGACAGGGGCCAGCTCCTACGAGCAGTACTTC,CTSSPQTGASSYEQYF
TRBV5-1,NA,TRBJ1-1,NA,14,TGCGCCAGCAGCGGGGGACTGCAGAACACTGAAGCTTTCTTT,CASSGGLQNTEAFF
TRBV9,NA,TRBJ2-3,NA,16,TGTGCCAGCAGCGTAGGAATCCACCCGGCCACAGATACGCAGTATTTT,CASSVGIHPATDTQYF
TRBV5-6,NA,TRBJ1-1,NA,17,TGTGCCAGCAGCTTGTTCGGAACGAGGGACCTTCACACTGAAGCTTTCTTT,CASSLFGTRDLHTEAFF
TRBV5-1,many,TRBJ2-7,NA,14,TGCGCCAGCAGCCCCCTCAGCGGCTCCTACGAGCAGTACTTC,CASSPLSGSYEQYF
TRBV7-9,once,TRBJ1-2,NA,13,TGTGCCAGCAGCTCAACAGGGCGAGGTGGCTACACCTTC,CASSSTGRGGYTF
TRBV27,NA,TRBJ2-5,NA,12,TGTGCCAGCAGTCAGGGGGGAGAGACCCAGTACTTC,CASSQGGETQYF
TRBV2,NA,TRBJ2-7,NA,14,TGTGCCAGCAGTGAGCAGGGGACTACCTACGAGCAGTACTTC,CASSEQGTTYEQYF
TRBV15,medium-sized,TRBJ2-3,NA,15,TGTGCCACCAGCAGAGATGGCAGTAGAACAGATACGCAGTATTTT,CATSRDGSRTDTQYF
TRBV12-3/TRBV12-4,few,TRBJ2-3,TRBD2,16,TGTGCCAGCAGTTTAGTAGGACTAGCGGGAGAAGATACGCAGTATTTT,CASSLVGLAGEDTQYF
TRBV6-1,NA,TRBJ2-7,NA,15,TGTGCCAGCAGTACTAGACAGGGAGGAACCTACGAGCAGTACTTC,CASSTRQGGTYEQYF
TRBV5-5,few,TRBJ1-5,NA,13,TGTGCCAGCAGCACGAGCCAAAATCAGCCCCAGCATTTT,CASSTSQNQPQHF